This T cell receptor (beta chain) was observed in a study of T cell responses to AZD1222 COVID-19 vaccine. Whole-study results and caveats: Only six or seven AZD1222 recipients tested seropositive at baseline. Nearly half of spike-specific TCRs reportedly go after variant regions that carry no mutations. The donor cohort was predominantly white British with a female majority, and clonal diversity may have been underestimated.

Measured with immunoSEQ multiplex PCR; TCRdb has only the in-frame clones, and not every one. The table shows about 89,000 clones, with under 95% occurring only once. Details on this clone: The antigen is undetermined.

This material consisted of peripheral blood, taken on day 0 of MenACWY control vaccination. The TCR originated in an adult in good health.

The DNA for the CDR3 is TGTGCCAGCTCACCTGCTAGCAGCGGTCCGGGGCCCGGGGAGCTGTTTTTT. Encoded protein: CASSPASSGPGPGELFF. The chain carries TRBV18 and TRBJ2-2, with D perhaps TRBD1 or TRBD2 (5 bases each). V was clipped by 3 bases and J by 6 bases, with 20 bases between them. The germline V gene encodes CDR1 KGHSH and CDR2 LQKENI. This CDR3 region has 17 residues.